The following is a TCR beta chain sequence with its context. As yet, its antigen is unknown. The source of the sample is a study of a mutant IDH1 vaccine in newly diagnosed glioma. Clones were read by immunoSEQ multiplex PCR, and TCRdb kept only the in-frame ones, dropping some. Of 60,000 to 65,000 clones listed, around four fifths are singletons. Regarding time point: week 35, safety follow-up. The study gave 300 ug of mutant IDH1 20-mer peptide per vaccine dose, with topical imiquimod. Here the sequenced sample was PBMCs, taken from a glioma patient whose treatment included an IDH1 peptide vaccine. The sequence came from a man aged 25-45 years with glioma.

For the CDR3, the DNA is TGTGCCAGCAGCTTAGACACCGGGGAGCTGTTTTTT. Translation gives CASSLDTGELFF. The chain couples TRBV7-9 to TRBJ2-2; D ambiguous. The V end lost 1 base, the J end lost 3 bases, and 0 bases lay between the germline ends. The CDR3 spans 12 residues. Per germline, CDR1 SEHNR and CDR2 FQNEAQ (reference sequence).